The 5 T cell receptor beta chains below were found in one sample sequenced in a study of blood T cell repertoires in COVID-19. Generated by immunoSEQ multiplex PCR, the TCRdb table keeps only in-frame clones and is missing some. The profile shows 40,000 to 45,000 clones, 85% to 95% of them singletons. Sequencing input: peripheral blood. The receptors were sampled from a human donor in a cohort sampled during active COVID-19.

The chain recombines TRBV27 with TRBJ1-3; D is unresolved. CDR3 size: 12 residues. Germline CDR1 is MNHEY and CDR2 is SMNVEV (reference sequence). Trimming removed 4 bases at V and 4 bases at J, with 5 bases between. The CDR3 sequence: CASSSRGNTIYF. The CDR3 region has the DNA TGTGCCAGCAGTTCGCGCGGAAACACCATATATTTT.

The chain is built from TRBV6-5 and TRBJ1-2; 7 bases match TRBD1. V gave up 6 bases and J gave up 6 bases; unmatched junction bases: 1. CDR1 is MNHEY and CDR2 is SVGAGI in the germline V gene. This CDR3 contains 11 residues. The CDR3 reads CASRTGDGYTF. The CDR3 nucleotides read TGTGCCAGCAGAACAGGGGATGGCTACACCTTC.

The CDR3 loop reads CASSLGLRGETQYF. The CDR3, as DNA: TGTGCCAGCAGCTTAGGCTTGAGGGGGGAGACCCAGTACTTC. The rearrangement links TRBV13 to TRBJ2-5, with D possibly matching TRBD1 (6 bases). The V end was cut by 0 bases, the J end by 5 bases, with 10 bases between. This CDR3 contains 14 residues. In germline, CDR1 is PRHDT, CDR2 FYEKMQ (reference sequence).

V gene TRBV24-1 combines with J gene TRBJ2-1, with 15 bases aligning to TRBD2. V dropped 9 bases and J dropped 0; count of bases not matched to a gene: 17. Germline CDR1 KGHDR, CDR2 SFDVKD. This CDR3 contains 21 residues. The CDR3 nucleotides are TGTGCCACCGGGGTACAGAACGGGACTAGCGGGAGGCCTAGCTCCTACAATGAGCAGTTCTTC. Translated: CATGVQNGTSGRPSSYNEQFF.

This chain uses TRBV19 with TRBJ1-1; no clear D. The CDR3 is 12 residues long. Trimming removed 6 bases at V and 7 bases at J, with 12 bases between. CDR1 is LNHDA, CDR2 SQIVND, per germline (reference sequence). CDR3 amino acids: CASRSLGDEAFF. The CDR3 DNA is TGTGCCAGTAGGTCACTGGGAGATGAAGCTTTCTTT.